The clone carrying this T cell receptor (beta chain) was seen more than once but under ten times. The antigen remains undetermined. Amplified TCR beta CDR3 regions came from RNA transcripts. HTBI primers were the set used in a first-round RT-PCR of the TCR CDR3. TCRdb redid the calling of the multiplex PCR reads with MiXCR, one entry per CDR3 protein. The sample yields a few hundred thousand distinct CDR3 sequences, around 16% seen once. This sample stems from a study of T cells in Graves' hyperthyroidism and ophthalmopathy. Whole-study results and caveats: A model built on 13 V-J features separated ophthalmopathy from stable hyperthyroidism. With a median lead of about 6.9 months before onset, the model predicted ophthalmopathy.

Lactation, pregnancy, other autoimmune disease or uncontrolled infection excluded patients. PBMCs were derived from 10 ml fresh peripheral blood. This TCR came from a young woman with Graves' hyperthyroidism. Sequenced sample: blood.

CDR3 in amino acids: CASRLGFEAFF. In DNA, the CDR3 is TGTGCCAGCCGGCTGGGGTTTGAAGCTTTCTTT. The V gene is TRBV6-1, the J gene TRBJ1-1; D not resolved. CDR3 length: 11 amino acids. Germline CDR1 and CDR2: MNHNS and SASEGT. With 8 bases removed from V and 7 bases from J, the gap between germline ends came to 11 bases.